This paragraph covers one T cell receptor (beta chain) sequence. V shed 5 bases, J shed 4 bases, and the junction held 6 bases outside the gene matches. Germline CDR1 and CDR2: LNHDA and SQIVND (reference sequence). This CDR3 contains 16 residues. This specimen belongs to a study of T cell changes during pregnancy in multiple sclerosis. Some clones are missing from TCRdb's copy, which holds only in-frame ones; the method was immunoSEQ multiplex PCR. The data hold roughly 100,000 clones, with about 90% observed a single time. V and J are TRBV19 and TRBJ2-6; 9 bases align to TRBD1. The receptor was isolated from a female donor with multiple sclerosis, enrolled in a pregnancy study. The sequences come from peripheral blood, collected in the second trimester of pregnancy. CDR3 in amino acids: CASSPDRGRGANVLTF. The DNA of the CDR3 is TGTGCCAGTAGTCCCGACAGGGGGAGGGGGGCCAACGTCCTGACTTTC.